This TCR beta chain was observed in a study of T cells in narcolepsy. Germline assignment: CDR1 KGHSH and CDR2 LQKENI. The CDR3 spans 14 residues. V lost 2 bases and J lost 6, with 13 bases in between. TCRdb's copy holds only in-frame clones and misses some; the assay was immunoSEQ multiplex PCR. Altogether some 30,000 clones are present, around 77% being singletons, with the ten largest covering 3% to 4%. The receptor was isolated from a human donor in good health. Sequencing input: memory (CD45RA-) CD4+ T cells from blood. The V call is TRBV18, the J call TRBJ1-2; D gene unclear. This CDR3 is CASSPSTATNGYTF. The CDR3 DNA follows: TGTGCCAGCTCACCAAGTACAGCAACTAATGGCTACACCTTC. The full variable domain, rest sourced from reference TRBV18 and TRBJ1-2, is NAGVMQNPRHLVRRRGQEARLRCSPMKGHSHVYWYRQLPEEGLKFMVYLQKENIIDESGMPKERFSAEFPKEGPSILRIQQVVRGDSAAYFCASSPSTATNGYTFGSGTRLTVV.